This T cell receptor beta chain was observed in a study of cytomegalovirus exposure and HLA in healthy donors. Study observations and caveats: There were three CMV-associated chains whose specificity for CMV antigens was confirmed in vitro. Many donors carried some public TCRs, although rarity characterized most TCR sequences. A highly shared variant cluster was judged a likely technical artifact. Cytomegalovirus association was assigned to 170 or so TCR beta chains.

A note on this clone: Its antigen is not identified.

The CDR3 is 15 amino acids. Germline-derived CDR1 and CDR2 are SGHNT and YYREEE (reference sequence). Trimming removed 0 bases from V and 5 bases from J, with 14 bases in between. PCR involved 60 Vbeta and 13 Jbeta primers. Produced via immunoSEQ multiplex PCR; TCRdb's table is partial and in-frame only. Of approximately 85,000 clones listed, more than 65% are singletons. This clonotype originated in a middle-aged woman in good health and CMV-seropositive. The chain uses TRBV5-4 and TRBJ1-2, with D unclear. The sequenced material came from PBMCs. The chain's CDR3 is CASSLDSTSVYGYTF. As DNA, the CDR3 is TGTGCCAGCAGCTTGGATTCGACGAGCGTTTATGGCTACACCTTC.